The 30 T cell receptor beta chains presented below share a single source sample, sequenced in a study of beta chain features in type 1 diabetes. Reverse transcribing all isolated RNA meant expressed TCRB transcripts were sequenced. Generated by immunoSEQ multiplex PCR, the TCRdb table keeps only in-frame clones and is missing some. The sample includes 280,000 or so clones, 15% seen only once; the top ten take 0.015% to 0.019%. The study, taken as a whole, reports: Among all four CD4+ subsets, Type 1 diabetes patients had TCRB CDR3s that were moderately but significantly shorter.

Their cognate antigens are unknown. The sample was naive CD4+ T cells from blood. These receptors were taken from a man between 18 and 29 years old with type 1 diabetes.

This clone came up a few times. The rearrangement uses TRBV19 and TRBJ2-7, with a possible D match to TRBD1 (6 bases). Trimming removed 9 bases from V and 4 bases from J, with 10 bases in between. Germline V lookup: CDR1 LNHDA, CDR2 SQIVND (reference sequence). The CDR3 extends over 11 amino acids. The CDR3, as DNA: TGTGCCAGCCAAAGGGGGTACGAGCAGTACTTC. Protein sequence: CASQRGYEQYF.

The CDR3 coding sequence is TGTGCCTGGAGAGGGGACTCCTACAATGAGCAGTTCTTC. It encodes CAWRGDSYNEQFF. The chain is built from TRBV30 and TRBJ2-1; tentatively, D is TRBD1 (5 bases). V was cut by 3 bases and J by 0 bases, with 6 bases left in between. CDR1 and CDR2 (germline): GTSNPN, SVGIG (reference sequence). The CDR3 covers 13 residues.

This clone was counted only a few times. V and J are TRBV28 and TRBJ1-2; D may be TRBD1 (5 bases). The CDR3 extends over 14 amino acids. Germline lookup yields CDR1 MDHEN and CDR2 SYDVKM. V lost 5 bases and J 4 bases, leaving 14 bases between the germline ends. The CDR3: CASSTWPDSYGYTF. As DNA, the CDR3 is TGTGCCAGCAGTACATGGCCAGACAGCTATGGCTACACCTTC.

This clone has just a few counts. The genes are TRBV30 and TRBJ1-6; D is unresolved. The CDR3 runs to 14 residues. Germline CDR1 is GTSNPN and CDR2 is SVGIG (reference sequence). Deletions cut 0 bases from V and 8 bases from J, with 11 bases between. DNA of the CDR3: TGTGCCTGGAGTGTCGGGTATGGGTATTCACCCCTCCACTTT. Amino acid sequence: CAWSVGYGYSPLHF.

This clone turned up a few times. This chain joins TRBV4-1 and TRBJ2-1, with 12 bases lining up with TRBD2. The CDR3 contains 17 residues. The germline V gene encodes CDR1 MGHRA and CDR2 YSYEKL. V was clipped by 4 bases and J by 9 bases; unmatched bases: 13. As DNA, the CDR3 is TGCGCCAGCAGCCCTTTCGGACTAGCGGGATGGAAGGGTGAGCAGTTCTTC. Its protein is CASSPFGLAGWKGEQFF.

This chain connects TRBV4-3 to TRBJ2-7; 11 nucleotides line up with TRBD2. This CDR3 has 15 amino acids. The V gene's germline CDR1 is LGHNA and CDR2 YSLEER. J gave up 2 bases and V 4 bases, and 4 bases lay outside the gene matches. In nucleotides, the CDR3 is TGCGCCAGCAGCCGGACTAGCGGGTCAACCTACGAGCAGTACTTC. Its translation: CASSRTSGSTYEQYF.

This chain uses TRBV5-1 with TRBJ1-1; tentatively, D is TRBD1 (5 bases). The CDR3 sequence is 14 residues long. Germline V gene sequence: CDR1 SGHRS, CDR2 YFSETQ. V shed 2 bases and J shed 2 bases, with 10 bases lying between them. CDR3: CASSFQGVNTEAFF. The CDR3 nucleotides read TGCGCCAGCAGCTTCCAGGGCGTTAACACTGAAGCTTTCTTT.

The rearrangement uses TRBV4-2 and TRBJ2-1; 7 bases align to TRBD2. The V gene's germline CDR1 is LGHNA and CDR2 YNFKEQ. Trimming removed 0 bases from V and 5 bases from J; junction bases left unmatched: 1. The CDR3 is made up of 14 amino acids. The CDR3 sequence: CASSQDLADNEQFF. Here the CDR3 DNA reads TGTGCCAGCAGCCAAGATCTAGCGGACAATGAGCAGTTCTTC.

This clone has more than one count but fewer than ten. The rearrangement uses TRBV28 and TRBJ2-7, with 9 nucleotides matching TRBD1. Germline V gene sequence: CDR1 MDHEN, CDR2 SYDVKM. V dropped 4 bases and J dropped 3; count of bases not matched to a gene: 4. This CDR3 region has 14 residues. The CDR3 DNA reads TGTGCCAGCAGTTCCCCGGGACAGGGCTACGAGCAGTACTTC. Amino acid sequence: CASSSPGQGYEQYF. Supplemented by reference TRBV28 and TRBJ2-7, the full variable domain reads DVKVTQSSRYLVKRTGEKVFLECVQDMDHENMFWYRQDPGLGLRLIYFSYDVKMKEKGDIPEGYSVSREKKERFSLILESASTNQTSMYLCASSSPGQGYEQYFGPGTRLTVT.

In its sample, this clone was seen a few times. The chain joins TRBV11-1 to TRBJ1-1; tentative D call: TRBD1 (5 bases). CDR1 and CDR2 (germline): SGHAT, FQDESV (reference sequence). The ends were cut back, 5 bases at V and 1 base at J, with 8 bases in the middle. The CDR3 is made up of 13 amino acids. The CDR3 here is CASSVDRNTEAFF. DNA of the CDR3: TGTGCCAGCAGCGTAGACAGGAACACTGAAGCTTTCTTT.

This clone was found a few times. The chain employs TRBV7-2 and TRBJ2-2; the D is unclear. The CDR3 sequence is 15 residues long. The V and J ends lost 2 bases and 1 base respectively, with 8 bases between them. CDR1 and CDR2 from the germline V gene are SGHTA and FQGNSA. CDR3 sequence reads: CASSLSAKNTGELFF. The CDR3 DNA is TGTGCCAGCAGCTTATCTGCTAAGAACACCGGGGAGCTGTTTTTT.

This CDR3 reads CASSVPDRANEQFF. The CDR3 DNA reads TGTGCCAGCAGCGTTCCGGACAGGGCAAATGAGCAGTTCTTC. This rearrangement joins TRBV9 to TRBJ2-1; 8 positions agree with TRBD1. This CDR3 contains 14 residues. Trimming removed 2 bases from V and 7 bases from J; junction bases left unmatched: 5. CDR1 is SGDLS and CDR2 is YYNGEE in the germline V gene.

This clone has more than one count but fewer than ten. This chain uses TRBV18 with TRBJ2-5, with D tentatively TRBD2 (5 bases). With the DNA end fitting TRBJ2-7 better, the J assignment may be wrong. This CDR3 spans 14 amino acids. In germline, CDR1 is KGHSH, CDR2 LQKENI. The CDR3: CASSPPPGFYEQYF. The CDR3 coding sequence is TGTGCCAGCTCACCACCCCCGGGGTTCTACGAGCAGTACTTC.

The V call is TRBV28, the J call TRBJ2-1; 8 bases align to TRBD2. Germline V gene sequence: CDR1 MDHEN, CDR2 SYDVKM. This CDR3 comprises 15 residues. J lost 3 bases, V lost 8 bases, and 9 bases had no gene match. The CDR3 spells CASGSAAGGYNEQFF. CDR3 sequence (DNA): TGTGCCAGCGGGAGCGCTGCGGGGGGCTACAATGAGCAGTTCTTC.

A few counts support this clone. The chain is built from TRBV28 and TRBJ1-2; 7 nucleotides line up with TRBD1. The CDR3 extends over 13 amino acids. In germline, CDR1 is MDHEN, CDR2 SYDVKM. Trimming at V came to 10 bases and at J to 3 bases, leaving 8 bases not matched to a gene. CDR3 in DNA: TGTGCCACCTCTAGGGGGCAGGACTATGGCTACACCTTC. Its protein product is CATSRGQDYGYTF.

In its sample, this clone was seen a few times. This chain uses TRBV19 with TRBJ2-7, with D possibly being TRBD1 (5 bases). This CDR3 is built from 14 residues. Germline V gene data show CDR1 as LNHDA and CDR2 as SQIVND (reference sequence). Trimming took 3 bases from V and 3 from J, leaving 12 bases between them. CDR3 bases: TGTGCCAGTAGTATCAACCCACAGGACTACGAGCAGTACTTC. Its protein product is CASSINPQDYEQYF.

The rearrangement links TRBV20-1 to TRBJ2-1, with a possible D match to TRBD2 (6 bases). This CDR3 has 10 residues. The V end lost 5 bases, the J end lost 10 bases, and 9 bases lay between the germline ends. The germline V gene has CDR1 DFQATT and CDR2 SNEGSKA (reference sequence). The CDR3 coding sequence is TGCAGTGCTCCAGGACTAGAGCAGTTCTTC. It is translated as CSAPGLEQFF.

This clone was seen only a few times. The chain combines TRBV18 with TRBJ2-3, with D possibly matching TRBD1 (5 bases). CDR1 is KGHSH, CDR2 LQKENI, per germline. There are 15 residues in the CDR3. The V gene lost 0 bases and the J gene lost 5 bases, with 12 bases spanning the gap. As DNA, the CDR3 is TGTGCCAGCTCACCACCGGCACAGGTCAAAGATACGCAGTATTTT. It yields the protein CASSPPAQVKDTQYF.

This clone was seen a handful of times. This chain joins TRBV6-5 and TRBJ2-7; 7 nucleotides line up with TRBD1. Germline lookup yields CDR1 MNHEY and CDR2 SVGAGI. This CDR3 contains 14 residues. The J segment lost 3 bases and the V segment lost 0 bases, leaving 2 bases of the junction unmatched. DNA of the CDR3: TGTGCCAGCAGTTACTCGGACAGGCGCTACGAGCAGTACTTC. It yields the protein CASSYSDRRYEQYF.

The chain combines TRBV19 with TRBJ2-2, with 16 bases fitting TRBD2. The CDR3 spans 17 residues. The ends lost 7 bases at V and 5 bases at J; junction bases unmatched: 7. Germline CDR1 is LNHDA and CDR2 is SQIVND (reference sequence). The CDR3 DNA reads TGTGCCAGTACCTGGGGACTAGCGGGAGGGCCGACCGGGGAGCTGTTTTTT. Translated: CASTWGLAGGPTGELFF.

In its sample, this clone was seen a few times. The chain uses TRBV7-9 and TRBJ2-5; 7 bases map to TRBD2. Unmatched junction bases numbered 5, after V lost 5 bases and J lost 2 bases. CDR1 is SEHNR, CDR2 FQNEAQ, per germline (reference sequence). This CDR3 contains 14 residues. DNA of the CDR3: TGTGCCAGCAGCCTCCGACTAGCTCAAGAGACCCAGTACTTC. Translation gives CASSLRLAQETQYF.

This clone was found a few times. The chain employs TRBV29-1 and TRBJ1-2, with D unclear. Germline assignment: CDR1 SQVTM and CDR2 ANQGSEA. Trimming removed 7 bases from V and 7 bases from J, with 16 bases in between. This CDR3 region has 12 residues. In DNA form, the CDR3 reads TGCAGCGCCCAACAAAGAACTATTGGCTACACCTTC. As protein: CSAQQRTIGYTF.

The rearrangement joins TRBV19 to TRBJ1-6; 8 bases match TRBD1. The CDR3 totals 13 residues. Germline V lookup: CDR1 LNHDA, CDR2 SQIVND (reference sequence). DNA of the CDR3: TGTTGTTCAGGGGGCGCGAGAAATTCACCCCTCCACTTT. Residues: CCSGGARNSPLHF.

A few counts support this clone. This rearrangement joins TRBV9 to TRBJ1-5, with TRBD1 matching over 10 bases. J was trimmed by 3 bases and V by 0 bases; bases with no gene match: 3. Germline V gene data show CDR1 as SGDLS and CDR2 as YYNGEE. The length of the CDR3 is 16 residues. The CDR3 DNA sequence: TGTGCCAGCAGCGTAGGAGGGACAGGGGTCAATCAGCCCCAGCATTTT. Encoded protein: CASSVGGTGVNQPQHF.

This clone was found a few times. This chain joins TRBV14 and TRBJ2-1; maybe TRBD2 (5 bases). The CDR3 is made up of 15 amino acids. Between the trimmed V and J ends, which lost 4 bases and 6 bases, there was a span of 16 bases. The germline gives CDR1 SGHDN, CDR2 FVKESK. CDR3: CASSPSILEGNEQFF. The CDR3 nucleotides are TGTGCCAGCAGCCCCTCCATTCTCGAGGGCAATGAGCAGTTCTTC.

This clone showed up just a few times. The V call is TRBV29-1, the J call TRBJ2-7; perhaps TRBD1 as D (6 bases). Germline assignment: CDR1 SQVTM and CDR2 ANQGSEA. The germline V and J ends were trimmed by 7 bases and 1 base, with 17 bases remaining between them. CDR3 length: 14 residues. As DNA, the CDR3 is TGCAGCGCCGGTCGAAGGGACACTTCCTACGAGCAGTACTTC. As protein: CSAGRRDTSYEQYF.

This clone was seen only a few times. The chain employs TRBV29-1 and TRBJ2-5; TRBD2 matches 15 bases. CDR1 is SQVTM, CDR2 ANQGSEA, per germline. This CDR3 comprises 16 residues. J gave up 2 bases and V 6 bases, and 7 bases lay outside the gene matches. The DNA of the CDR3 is TGCAGCGTATGCGAGGGACTAGCGGGGGGACAAGAGACCCAGTACTTC. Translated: CSVCEGLAGGQETQYF.

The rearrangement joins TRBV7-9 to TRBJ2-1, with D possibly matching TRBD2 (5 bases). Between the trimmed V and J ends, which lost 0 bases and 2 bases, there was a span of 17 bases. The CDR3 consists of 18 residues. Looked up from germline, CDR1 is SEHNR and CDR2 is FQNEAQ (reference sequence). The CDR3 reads CASSLASLPGFAYNEQFF. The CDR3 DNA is TGTGCCAGCAGCTTAGCGAGCCTCCCGGGGTTCGCCTACAATGAGCAGTTCTTC.

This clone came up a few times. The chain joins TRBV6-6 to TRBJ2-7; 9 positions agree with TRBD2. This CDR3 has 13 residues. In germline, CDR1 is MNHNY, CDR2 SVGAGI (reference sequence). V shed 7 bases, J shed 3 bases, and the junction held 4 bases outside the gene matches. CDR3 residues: CASTPTSGYEQYF. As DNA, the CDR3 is TGTGCCAGCACCCCGACTAGCGGCTACGAGCAGTACTTC.

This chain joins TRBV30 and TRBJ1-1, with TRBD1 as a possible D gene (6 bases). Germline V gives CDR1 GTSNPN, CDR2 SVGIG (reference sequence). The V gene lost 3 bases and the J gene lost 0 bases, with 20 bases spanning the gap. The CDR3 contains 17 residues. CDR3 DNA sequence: TGTGCCTGGAGCCTGGATGGGTCAGGGGACATGAACACTGAAGCTTTCTTT. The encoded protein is CAWSLDGSGDMNTEAFF. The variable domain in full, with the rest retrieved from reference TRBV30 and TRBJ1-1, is SQTIHQWPATLVQPVGSPLSLECTVEGTSNPNLYWYRQAAGRGLQLLFYSVGIGQISSEVPQNLSASRPQDRQFILSSKKLLLSDSGFYLCAWSLDGSGDMNTEAFFGQGTRLTVV.